This TCR beta chain is from a study of cytomegalovirus exposure and HLA in healthy donors. The PCR had 60 Vbeta and 13 Jbeta primers. Libraries were prepared by immunoSEQ multiplex PCR; TCRdb keeps only in-frame clonotypes and omits some of them. Of approximately 200,000 clones in the sample, 79% are singletons; the top ten hold 4.4%. The V gene lost 0 bases and the J gene lost 1 base, with 6 bases spanning the gap. From germline, CDR1 is SGDLS and CDR2 YYNGEE. The CDR3 spans 14 residues. Concerning this clone itself: The antigen remains unidentified.

General study findings and limits: V segments that were indistinguishable, TRBV6-2 and TRBV6-3 among them, were omitted from analysis. For presence/absence analyses, sequencing depth was assumed to be roughly uniform across donors. Earlier analysis looked at TCR beta V segments, and most were productive about 87% or about 30% of the time. Across donors, most TCRs were seen rarely, yet some public ones were widespread.

The rearrangement links TRBV9 to TRBJ2-3, with D hard to call. Sequencing used PBMCs. The origin of this receptor is a woman in her 30s in good health and CMV-seropositive. The CDR3 loop reads CASSVGPGTDTQYF. The CDR3 DNA sequence: TGTGCCAGCAGCGTAGGTCCAGGCACAGATACGCAGTATTTT.